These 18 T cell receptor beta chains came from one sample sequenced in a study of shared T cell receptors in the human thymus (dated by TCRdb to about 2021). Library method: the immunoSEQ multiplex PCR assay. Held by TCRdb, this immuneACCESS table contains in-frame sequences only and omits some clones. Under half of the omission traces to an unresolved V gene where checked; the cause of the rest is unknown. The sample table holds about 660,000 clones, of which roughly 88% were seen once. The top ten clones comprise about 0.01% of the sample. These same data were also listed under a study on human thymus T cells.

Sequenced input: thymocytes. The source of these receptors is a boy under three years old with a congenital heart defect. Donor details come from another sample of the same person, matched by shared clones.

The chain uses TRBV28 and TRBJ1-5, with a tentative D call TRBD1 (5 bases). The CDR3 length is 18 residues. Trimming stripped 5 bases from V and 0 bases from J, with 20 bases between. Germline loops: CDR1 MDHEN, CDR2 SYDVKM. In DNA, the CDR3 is TGTGCCAGCAGTCCCCTCGTCGGCAGGGCTTATAGCAATCAGCCCCAGCATTTT. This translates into CASSPLVGRAYSNQPQHF.

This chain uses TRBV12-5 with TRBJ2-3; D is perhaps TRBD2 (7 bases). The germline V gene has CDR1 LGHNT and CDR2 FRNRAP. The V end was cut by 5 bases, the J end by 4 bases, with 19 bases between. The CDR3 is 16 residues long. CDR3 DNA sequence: TGTGCTAGTGGTGGAGACTTTGTAGGGGGGGCAGATACGCAGTATTTT. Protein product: CASGGDFVGGADTQYF.

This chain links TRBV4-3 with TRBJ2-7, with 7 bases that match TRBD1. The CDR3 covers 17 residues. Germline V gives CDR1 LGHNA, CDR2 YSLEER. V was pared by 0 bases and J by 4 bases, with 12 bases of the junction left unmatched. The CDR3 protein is CASSQDPQGTTRYEQYF. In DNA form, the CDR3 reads TGCGCCAGCAGCCAAGATCCACAGGGGACGACCAGATACGAGCAGTACTTC.

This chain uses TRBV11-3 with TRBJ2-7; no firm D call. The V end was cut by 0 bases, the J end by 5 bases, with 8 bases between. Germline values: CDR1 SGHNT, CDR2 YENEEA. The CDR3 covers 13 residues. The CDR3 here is CASSLDPRNEQYF. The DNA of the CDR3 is TGTGCCAGCAGCTTAGATCCGAGGAACGAGCAGTACTTC.

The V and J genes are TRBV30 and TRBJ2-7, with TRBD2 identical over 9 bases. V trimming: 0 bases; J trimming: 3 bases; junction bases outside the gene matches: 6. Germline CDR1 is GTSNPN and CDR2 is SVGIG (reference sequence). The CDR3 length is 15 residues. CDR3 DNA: TGTGCCTGGAGTGTACGACTAGCGGTAAACTACGAGCAGTACTTC. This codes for CAWSVRLAVNYEQYF.

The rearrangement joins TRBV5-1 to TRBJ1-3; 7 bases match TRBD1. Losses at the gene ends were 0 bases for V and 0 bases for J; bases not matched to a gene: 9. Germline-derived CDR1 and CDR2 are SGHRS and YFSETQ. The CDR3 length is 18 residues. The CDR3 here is CASSLGTGTASSGNTIYF. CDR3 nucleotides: TGCGCCAGCAGCTTGGGGACCGGGACAGCGAGCTCTGGAAACACCATATATTTT. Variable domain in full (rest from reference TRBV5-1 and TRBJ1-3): KAGVTQTPRYLIKTRGQQVTLSCSPISGHRSVSWYQQTPGQGLQFLFEYFSETQRNKGNFPGRFSGRQFSNSRSEMNVSTLELGDSALYLCASSLGTGTASSGNTIYFGEGSWLTVV.

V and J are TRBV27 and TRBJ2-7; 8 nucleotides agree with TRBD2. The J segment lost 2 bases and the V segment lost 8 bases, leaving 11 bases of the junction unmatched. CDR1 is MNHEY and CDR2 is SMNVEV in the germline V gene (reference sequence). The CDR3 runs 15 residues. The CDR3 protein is CASAPRGGGTYEQYF. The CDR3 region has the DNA TGTGCCAGCGCCCCCCGGGGGGGTGGGACCTACGAGCAGTACTTC.

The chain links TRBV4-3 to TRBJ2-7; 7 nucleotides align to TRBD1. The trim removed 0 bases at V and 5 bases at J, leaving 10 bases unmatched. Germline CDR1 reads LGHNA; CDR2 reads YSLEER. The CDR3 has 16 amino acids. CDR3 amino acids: CASSQDSRQGFNEQYF. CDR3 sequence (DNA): TGCGCCAGCAGCCAAGATTCCCGACAGGGATTCAACGAGCAGTACTTC.

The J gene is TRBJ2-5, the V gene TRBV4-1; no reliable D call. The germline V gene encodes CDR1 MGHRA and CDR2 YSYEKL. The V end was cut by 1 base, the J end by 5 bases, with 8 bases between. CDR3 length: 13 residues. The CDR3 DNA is TGCGCCAGCAGCCAAGTTCAAGAGGAGACCCAGTACTTC. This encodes CASSQVQEETQYF.

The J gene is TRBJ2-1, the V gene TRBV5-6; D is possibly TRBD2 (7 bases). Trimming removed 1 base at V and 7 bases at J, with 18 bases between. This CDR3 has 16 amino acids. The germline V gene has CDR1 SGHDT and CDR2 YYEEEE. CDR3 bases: TGTGCCAGCAGCTTGTCCGGGGGGCACTTAAGGAATGAGCAGTTCTTC. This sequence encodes CASSLSGGHLRNEQFF.

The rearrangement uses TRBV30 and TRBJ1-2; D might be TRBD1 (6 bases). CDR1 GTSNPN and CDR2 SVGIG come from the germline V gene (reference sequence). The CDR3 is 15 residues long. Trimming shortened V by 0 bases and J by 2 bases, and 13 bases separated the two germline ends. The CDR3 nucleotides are TGTGCCTGGAGTGTAAGGACAGTAAAGAACTATGGCTACACCTTC. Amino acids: CAWSVRTVKNYGYTF.

For the CDR3, the DNA is TGTGCCAGCAGCCGACAGCTATCACACACAGATACGCAGTATTTT. It codes for CASSRQLSHTDTQYF. The rearrangement uses TRBV11-2 and TRBJ2-3; D is possibly TRBD1 (5 bases). The V end was cut by 5 bases, the J end by 2 bases, with 14 bases between. CDR3 length: 15 residues. Germline-derived CDR1 and CDR2 are SGHAT and FQNNGV.

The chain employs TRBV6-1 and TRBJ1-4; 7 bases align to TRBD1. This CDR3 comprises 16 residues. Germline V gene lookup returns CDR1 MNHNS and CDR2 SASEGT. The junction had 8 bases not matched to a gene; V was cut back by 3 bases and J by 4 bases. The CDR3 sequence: CASSERQGGFNEKLFF. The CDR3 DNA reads TGTGCCAGCAGTGAGCGTCAGGGGGGTTTTAATGAAAAACTGTTTTTT.

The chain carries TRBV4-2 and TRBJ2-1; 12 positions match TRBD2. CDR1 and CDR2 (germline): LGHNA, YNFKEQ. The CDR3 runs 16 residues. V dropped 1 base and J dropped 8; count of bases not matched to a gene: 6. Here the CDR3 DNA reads TGTGCCAGCAGCCAAGGTTCTAGCGGGAGGGCGTATGAGCAGTTCTTC. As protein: CASSQGSSGRAYEQFF.

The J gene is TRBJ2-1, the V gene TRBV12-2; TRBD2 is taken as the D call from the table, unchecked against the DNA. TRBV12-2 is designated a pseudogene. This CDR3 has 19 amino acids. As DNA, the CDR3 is TGTGCAAGTCGCTTCGAACCAGGCCGGACTAGCGGGAGAGGTGAGGAGCAGTTCTTC. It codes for CASRFEPGRTSGRGEEQFF.

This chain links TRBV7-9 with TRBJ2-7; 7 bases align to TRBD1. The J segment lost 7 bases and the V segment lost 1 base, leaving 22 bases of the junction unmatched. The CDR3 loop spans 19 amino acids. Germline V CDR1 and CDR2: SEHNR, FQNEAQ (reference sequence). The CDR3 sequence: CASSLGQRDRRTRPTEQYF. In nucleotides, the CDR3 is TGTGCCAGCAGCTTAGGGCAAAGGGACAGAAGGACCCGTCCCACGGAGCAGTACTTC.

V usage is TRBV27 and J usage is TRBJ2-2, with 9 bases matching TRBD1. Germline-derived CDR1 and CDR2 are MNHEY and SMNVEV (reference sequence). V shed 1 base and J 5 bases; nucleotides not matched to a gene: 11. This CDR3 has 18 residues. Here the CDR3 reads CASSLWVTGGDRTGELFF. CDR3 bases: TGTGCCAGCAGTTTATGGGTCACAGGGGGCGATAGAACCGGGGAGCTGTTTTTT.

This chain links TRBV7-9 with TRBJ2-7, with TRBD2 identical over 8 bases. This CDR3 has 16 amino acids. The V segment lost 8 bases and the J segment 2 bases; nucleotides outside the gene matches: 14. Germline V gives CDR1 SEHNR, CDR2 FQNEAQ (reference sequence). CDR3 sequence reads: CASGGRVGGRTYEQYF. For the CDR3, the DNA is TGTGCCAGCGGGGGGCGGGTCGGCGGGAGGACCTACGAGCAGTACTTC. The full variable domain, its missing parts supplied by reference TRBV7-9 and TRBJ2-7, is DTGVSQNPRHKITKRGQNVTFRCDPISEHNRLYWYRQTLGQGPEFLTYFQNEAQLEKSRLLSDRFSAERPKGSFSTLEIQRTEQGDSAMYLCASGGRVGGRTYEQYFGPGTRLTVT.